Below are 28 T cell receptor beta chains sequenced from a single sample in a study of blood T cell repertoires in COVID-19. Libraries were prepared by immunoSEQ multiplex PCR; TCRdb keeps only in-frame clonotypes and omits some of them. The repertoire holds 70,000 to 100,000 clones, approximately 80% seen once, with around 15% in the top ten. Sequencing was performed on peripheral blood. The receptors were sampled from a woman older than 75 with acute or convalescent COVID-19.

V gene TRBV19 combines with J gene TRBJ2-5; D gene unclear. Germline CDR1 reads LNHDA; CDR2 reads SQIVND (reference sequence). With 1 base removed from V and 5 bases from J, the gap between germline ends came to 5 bases. CDR3 length: 12 residues. The CDR3 loop reads CASSIGAETQYF. The CDR3 coding sequence is TGTGCCAGTAGTATAGGGGCGGAGACCCAGTACTTC. Filled out from reference TRBV19 and TRBJ2-5, the complete variable domain reads DGGITQSPKYLFRKEGQNVTLSCEQNLNHDAMYWYRQDPGQGLRLIYYSQIVNDFQKGDIAEGYSVSREKKESFPLTVTSAQKNPTAFYLCASSIGAETQYFGPGTRLLVL.

This clone was seen just once. J is TRBJ1-1 and V is TRBV29-1; a possible D gene is TRBD1 (6 bases). Trimming took off 6 bases at V and 3 bases at J, with 11 bases between the two ends. Germline V gene lookup returns CDR1 SQVTM and CDR2 ANQGSEA. This CDR3 region has 12 residues. The DNA for the CDR3 is TGCAGCGTGACGACAGGTTACACTGAAGCTTTCTTT. Translation gives CSVTTGYTEAFF. Full variable domain (remainder filled in from reference TRBV29-1 and TRBJ1-1): SAVISQKPSRDICQRGTSLTIQCQVDSQVTMMFWYRQQPGQSLTLIATANQGSEATYESGFVIDKFPISRPNLTFSTLTVSNMSPEDSSIYLCSVTTGYTEAFFGQGTRLTVV.

The chain uses TRBV18 and TRBJ1-5; TRBD1 aligns across 9 bases. The CDR3 is made up of 15 amino acids. CDR1 and CDR2 (germline): KGHSH, LQKENI. Trimming at V came to 6 bases and at J to 6 bases, leaving 9 bases not matched to a gene. The CDR3 is CASSLRQGVVQPQHF. Here the CDR3 DNA reads TGTGCCAGCTCGCTTCGACAGGGGGTGGTTCAGCCCCAGCATTTT.

The CDR3 spells CASSLALGGRSSYNEQFF. The CDR3 DNA follows: TGTGCCAGCAGCTTAGCGCTCGGCGGGCGGAGCTCCTACAATGAGCAGTTCTTC. The chain links TRBV7-6 to TRBJ2-1, with D maybe TRBD2 (5 bases). The CDR3 covers 18 residues. The V gene's germline CDR1 is SGHVS and CDR2 FNYEAQ. The V end lost 0 bases, the J end lost 0 bases, and 15 bases lay between the germline ends.

The chain links TRBV11-2 to TRBJ2-7; 11 bases align to TRBD2. The CDR3 has 19 amino acids. The V and J ends lost 0 bases and 2 bases, in that order; junction bases with no gene match: 12. Germline loops: CDR1 SGHAT, CDR2 FQNNGV. CDR3 amino acids: CASSLDPNKLAGAPYEQYF. CDR3 nucleotides: TGTGCCAGCAGCTTAGATCCGAATAAACTAGCGGGGGCCCCCTACGAGCAGTACTTC.

V usage is TRBV28 and J usage is TRBJ2-7, with TRBD1 identical over 7 bases. The CDR3 extends over 16 amino acids. Germline CDR1 and CDR2: MDHEN and SYDVKM. V lost 7 bases, J lost 3 bases, and 15 bases stayed unmatched. The CDR3 DNA is TGTGCCAGCAACGACCCGACGGGACAGAGCCTCTACGAGCAGTACTTC. It yields the protein CASNDPTGQSLYEQYF.

The chain employs TRBV5-4 and TRBJ1-4; tentatively, D is TRBD1 (5 bases). Germline V gives CDR1 SGHNT, CDR2 YYREEE (reference sequence). This CDR3 is 16 amino acids long. The V and J ends lost 4 bases and 8 bases respectively, with 21 bases between them. CDR3 amino acids: CASSLNPQGSGEKLFF. DNA of the CDR3: TGTGCCAGCAGCCTTAACCCCCAGGGAAGTGGAGAAAAACTGTTTTTT.

This chain uses TRBV6-2 or TRBV6-3 with TRBJ1-5; the match to TRBD1 covers 7 bases. Per germline, CDR1 MNHEY and CDR2 SVGEGT. The length of the CDR3 is 16 residues. J lost 2 bases, V lost 5 bases, and 9 bases had no gene match. CDR3 in DNA: TGTGCCAGCAGTCGGGACGGGACAGCAGGCAATCAGCCCCAGCATTTT. Its translation is CASSRDGTAGNQPQHF.

J is TRBJ2-5 and V is TRBV11-2; 8 positions agree with TRBD2. The germline CDR1 and CDR2 sequences are SGHAT and FQNNGV. J gave up 1 base and V 5 bases, and 12 bases lay outside the gene matches. The CDR3 extends over 17 amino acids. CDR3 loop: CASSPLAIAGFQETQYF. In DNA, the CDR3 is TGTGCCAGCAGCCCCCTCGCGATAGCGGGGTTCCAAGAGACCCAGTACTTC. The full variable domain, rest sourced from reference TRBV11-2 and TRBJ2-5, is EAGVAQSPRYKIIEKRQSVAFWCNPISGHATLYWYQQILGQGPKLLIQFQNNGVVDDSQLPKDRFSAERLKGVDSTLKIQPAKLEDSAVYLCASSPLAIAGFQETQYFGPGTRLLVL.

The chain is built from TRBV30 and TRBJ1-5; no reliable D call. The ends were cut back, 1 base at V and 0 bases at J, with 4 bases in the middle. Germline values: CDR1 GTSNPN, CDR2 SVGIG (reference sequence). The CDR3 is made up of 13 amino acids. The DNA of the CDR3 is TGTGCCTGGAGTGGTAATAGCAATCAGCCCCAGCATTTT. It codes for CAWSGNSNQPQHF.

V gene TRBV6-5 combines with J gene TRBJ2-2, with no clear D. Trimming took off 0 bases at V and 6 bases at J, with 8 bases between the two ends. CDR3 size: 14 residues. CDR1 and CDR2 (germline): MNHEY, SVGAGI. The CDR3 bases are TGTGCCAGCAGTTACTCCTTGGGCTCCGGGGAGCTGTTTTTT. This codes for CASSYSLGSGELFF.

This chain links TRBV2 with TRBJ1-4; no clear D gene. The V end lost 7 bases, the J end lost 1 base, and 7 bases lay between the germline ends. Looked up from germline, CDR1 is SNHLY and CDR2 is FYNNEI. This CDR3 is built from 13 residues. Here the CDR3 DNA reads TGTGCCAGCAATTGGAGAACTAATGAAAAACTGTTTTTT. It yields the protein CASNWRTNEKLFF.

This clone has just a few counts. The chain joins TRBV18 to TRBJ1-4; 8 bases line up with TRBD1. Trimming removed 6 bases from V and 5 bases from J; junction bases left unmatched: 5. The germline gives CDR1 KGHSH, CDR2 LQKENI. The CDR3 is made up of 14 amino acids. The CDR3 sequence: CASSWDRRNEKLFF. CDR3 DNA: TGTGCCAGCTCCTGGGACAGGCGAAATGAAAAACTGTTTTTT.

V and J are TRBV24-1 and TRBJ2-5; 11 bases match TRBD2. The CDR3 consists of 14 residues. Germline CDR1 reads KGHDR; CDR2 reads SFDVKD. V gave up 7 bases and J gave up 2 bases; unmatched junction bases: 2. As DNA, the CDR3 is TGTGCCACCAGAGGGACTAGCGGTCAAGAGACCCAGTACTTC. This encodes CATRGTSGQETQYF.

The chain links TRBV10-1 to TRBJ2-1, with 7 bases lining up with TRBD2. J lost 3 bases, V lost 0 bases, and 5 bases had no gene match. Germline V gene lookup returns CDR1 WNHNN and CDR2 SYGVQD (reference sequence). There are 16 residues in the CDR3. The CDR3 is CASSESGGSIYNEQFF. The DNA for the CDR3 is TGCGCCAGCAGTGAGTCGGGGGGGTCGATCTACAATGAGCAGTTCTTC.

The V gene is TRBV6-6, the J gene TRBJ1-1, with 7 positions matching TRBD1. The CDR3 is 16 residues long. The ends lost 6 bases at V and 1 base at J; junction bases unmatched: 11. In germline, CDR1 is MNHNY, CDR2 SVGAGI (reference sequence). The CDR3 DNA sequence: TGTGCCAGCAGATCCAGACAGGGTGTCGCGAACACTGAAGCTTTCTTT. Its translation: CASRSRQGVANTEAFF.

This clone was counted between two and nine times. The chain uses TRBV11-1 and TRBJ2-5; D perhaps matches TRBD1 (5 bases). This CDR3 has 14 amino acids. Germline V gene sequence: CDR1 SGHAT, CDR2 FQDESV (reference sequence). The V gene lost 9 bases and the J gene lost 4 bases, with 18 bases spanning the gap. The CDR3 sequence is CASNKGDSSETQYF. CDR3 nucleotides: TGTGCCAGTAATAAAGGAGACAGTTCAGAGACCCAGTACTTC.

For the CDR3, the DNA is TGTGCCAGCAGTGAAGGGGGAAGGGGCTTGGGTAATGGCTACACCTTC. This translates into CASSEGGRGLGNGYTF. The rearrangement uses TRBV6-1 and TRBJ1-2; tentatively, D is TRBD1 (5 bases). The germline gives CDR1 MNHNS, CDR2 SASEGT. V lost 1 base, J lost 6 bases, and 18 bases lay in between. This CDR3 contains 16 residues.

Regarding this clone: The junction departs from the called germline gene at one end, perhaps through a read error. The chain links TRBV7-7 to TRBJ2-1; 7 nucleotides line up with TRBD1. Germline-derived CDR1 and CDR2 are SSHAT and FNYEAQ (reference sequence). The CDR3 is 17 residues long. The CDR3 reads CASSLNPGQSSYNEQFF. DNA for the CDR3: TGTGCTAGCAGCTTAAATCCGGGACAGAGCTCCTACAATGAGCAGTTCTTC.

V usage is TRBV7-9 and J usage is TRBJ1-2; 11 bases align to TRBD1. CDR1 is SEHNR and CDR2 is FQNEAQ in the germline V gene (reference sequence). CDR3 length: 14 residues. After removal of 4 bases from V and 8 bases from J, the junction contained 6 bases not matched to a gene. Here the CDR3 DNA reads TGTGCCAGCAGCTCCCCGGACAGGGGGCGAGGCTACACCTTC. Translated: CASSSPDRGRGYTF.

The chain joins TRBV6-5 to TRBJ1-1; D ambiguous. The V gene's germline CDR1 is MNHEY and CDR2 SVGAGI. V dropped 6 bases and J dropped 7 bases, with 15 bases sitting between them. This CDR3 is built from 13 residues. CDR3 nucleotide sequence: TGTGCCAGCAGACCCACGGGTACTTTTGAAGCTTTCTTT. This encodes CASRPTGTFEAFF.

To note about this clone: Distinct nucleotide sequences in the sample also encode this CDR3. The rearrangement links TRBV29-1 to TRBJ2-2; 8 positions agree with TRBD1. From germline, CDR1 is SQVTM and CDR2 ANQGSEA. Trimming took 6 bases from V and 6 from J; bases not matched to a gene: 6. CDR3 size: 13 residues. The CDR3 region is CSVGQGVPGELFF. The CDR3 DNA reads TGCAGCGTAGGACAGGGAGTCCCCGGGGAGCTGTTTTTT.

This clone was found a few times. The rearrangement links TRBV5-4 to TRBJ1-2; 7 positions agree with TRBD1. Looked up from germline, CDR1 is SGHNT and CDR2 is YYREEE (reference sequence). The CDR3 spans 11 residues. DNA for the CDR3: TGTGCGTACAGGGGCACGGATGGCTACACCTTC. It is translated as CAYRGTDGYTF. The complete variable domain, with remaining parts taken from reference TRBV5-4 and TRBJ1-2, reads ETGVTQSPTHLIKTRGQQVTLRCSSQSGHNTVSWYQQALGQGPQFIFQYYREEENGRGNFPPRFSGLQFPNYSSELNVNALELDDSALYLCAYRGTDGYTFGSGTRLTVV.

The rearrangement uses TRBV7-2 and TRBJ2-2; 7 bases line up with TRBD1. CDR1 and CDR2 from the germline V gene are SGHTA and FQGNSA. V dropped 5 bases and J dropped 1; count of bases not matched to a gene: 4. The CDR3 has 15 amino acids. CDR3 in amino acids: CASSPRGRNTGELFF. The CDR3 DNA reads TGTGCCAGCAGCCCCAGGGGGAGGAACACCGGGGAGCTGTTTTTT. The entire variable domain, with the rest obtained from reference TRBV7-2 and TRBJ2-2, is as follows: GAGVSQSPSNKVTEKGKDVELRCDPISGHTALYWYRQSLGQGLEFLIYFQGNSAPDKSGLPSDRFSAERTGGSVSTLTIQRTQQEDSAVYLCASSPRGRNTGELFFGEGSRLTVL.

This clone was observed a single time. The rearrangement links TRBV7-3 to TRBJ2-1; no clear D. V lost 3 bases and J 0 bases, leaving 9 bases between the germline ends. This CDR3 has 15 residues. Germline V CDR1 and CDR2: SGHTA, FQGTGA. The CDR3 reads CASSFQQSSYNEQFF. The CDR3 coding sequence is TGTGCCAGCAGCTTTCAACAGAGCTCCTACAATGAGCAGTTCTTC.

The chain combines TRBV6-4 with TRBJ2-1; no firm D call. This CDR3 contains 13 residues. CDR1 and CDR2 from the germline V gene are MRHNA and SNTAGT. Between the trimmed V and J ends, which lost 3 bases and 2 bases, there was a span of 5 bases. CDR3 sequence (DNA): TGTGCCAGCAGTGAGGCAGCCTACAATGAGCAGTTCTTC. Residues: CASSEAAYNEQFF.

This clone has only one observation. The CDR3 protein is CASNPRPSGGASTQYF. CDR3 DNA sequence: TGTGCCAGCAACCCGAGGCCTAGCGGGGGGGCGTCTACGCAGTATTTT. The V gene is TRBV27, the J gene TRBJ2-3, with 12 bases aligning to TRBD2. Trimming cost V 7 bases and J 8 bases; bases outside gene matches: 13. The CDR3 is 16 amino acids. Per the germline V gene, CDR1 is MNHEY and CDR2 is SMNVEV (reference sequence).

V and J are TRBV6-5 and TRBJ1-3; D is undetermined. V was clipped by 0 bases and J by 0 bases, with 9 bases between them. The germline gives CDR1 MNHEY, CDR2 SVGAGI. The CDR3 contains 16 residues. This CDR3 is CASSYSIGISGNTIYF. For the CDR3, the DNA is TGTGCCAGCAGTTACTCGATCGGGATCTCTGGAAACACCATATATTTT.